Following are 25 T cell receptor beta chains from one sample sequenced in a study of blood T cell repertoires in COVID-19. Profiling relied on immunoSEQ multiplex PCR, and the TCRdb table lists in-frame clones only, not all of them. The sample holds 100,000 to 150,000 clones, around 90% seen once. The sequencing input was peripheral blood. The receptors here all came from a man over 45 with active COVID-19.

This clone was found once. The chain carries TRBV12-3 or TRBV12-4 and TRBJ1-2, with D unresolved. Trimming cost V 3 bases and J 8 bases, with 10 bases left between them. The CDR3 spans 12 residues. CDR3 sequence: CASSFLSLGYTF. In DNA, the CDR3 is TGTGCCAGCAGTTTCCTGTCCCTAGGCTACACCTTC.

V and J are TRBV19 and TRBJ1-4, with D perhaps TRBD1 (6 bases). This CDR3 contains 15 residues. Germline CDR1 reads LNHDA; CDR2 reads SQIVND (reference sequence). V shed 3 bases and J shed 5 bases, with 13 bases lying between them. DNA of the CDR3: TGTGCCAGTAGTATTACAGGGTCCCGCAATGAAAAACTGTTTTTT. Its protein product is CASSITGSRNEKLFF.

The chain is built from TRBV7-9 and TRBJ1-4; 7 bases are shared with TRBD1. The V gene end was trimmed by 2 bases and the J gene end by 7 bases; junction bases not matched to a gene: 10. Germline CDR1 reads SEHNR; CDR2 reads FQNEAQ (reference sequence). There are 16 residues in the CDR3. The CDR3 sequence is CASSLPTGTRTEKLFF. The CDR3 DNA follows: TGTGCCAGCAGCTTACCGACAGGGACGAGAACTGAAAAACTGTTTTTT.

The chain joins TRBV7-2 to TRBJ1-1, with a weak D call TRBD1 (6 bases). V lost 1 base and J lost 5, with 11 bases in between. This CDR3 is 14 amino acids long. Germline lookup yields CDR1 SGHTA and CDR2 FQGNSA. The CDR3 region is CASSLVAGATEAFF. CDR3 DNA: TGTGCCAGCAGCTTAGTAGCGGGGGCAACTGAAGCTTTCTTT.

This chain joins TRBV2 and TRBJ2-3, with a possible D match to TRBD1 (5 bases). Germline assignment: CDR1 SNHLY and CDR2 FYNNEI. V gave up 5 bases and J gave up 1 base, with 13 bases separating them. The CDR3 sequence is 15 residues long. The CDR3 DNA is TGTGCCAGCAGTCTTATCAGGGTTGGCACAGATACGCAGTATTTT. Translating gives CASSLIRVGTDTQYF.

J is TRBJ2-7 and V is TRBV11-2; 11 bases are shared with TRBD2. The germline CDR1 and CDR2 sequences are SGHAT and FQNNGV. The CDR3 covers 15 residues. V gave up 5 bases and J gave up 5 bases; unmatched junction bases: 8. The CDR3: CASSPLLAGVNEQYV. CDR3 coding DNA: TGTGCCAGCAGCCCTCTACTAGCGGGAGTAAACGAGCAGTACGTC.

This clone appeared a few times. The chain links TRBV10-1 to TRBJ2-3; D not resolved. The CDR3 sequence is 14 residues long. Per germline, CDR1 WNHNN and CDR2 SYGVQD (reference sequence). Trimming cost V 2 bases and J 1 base, with 7 bases left between them. The CDR3 DNA follows: TGCGCCAGCAGTGAGGAGCTACGCACAGATACGCAGTATTTT. It translates to CASSEELRTDTQYF.

Details on this clone: The junction differs from germline at one of its ends, possibly a read error. This chain uses TRBV3-1 (or the pseudogene TRBV3-2) with TRBJ2-7, with TRBD1 matching over 12 bases. The CDR3 totals 13 residues. From germline, CDR1 is LGHDT and CDR2 YNNKEL (reference sequence). The CDR3 spells CASSQRGQGAPGF. CDR3 coding DNA: TGTGCCAGCAGCCAACGGGGACAGGGGGCCCCGGGCTTC.

V gene TRBV3-1 (or the pseudogene TRBV3-2) combines with J gene TRBJ2-6, with 11 bases that match TRBD1. V shed 3 bases and J 6 bases; nucleotides not matched to a gene: 10. Germline V gene lookup returns CDR1 LGHDT and CDR2 YNNKEL (reference sequence). CDR3 length equals 18 residues. The CDR3, as DNA: TGTGCCAGCAGCCACTACGGGACAGGGGGGAAAGAGGCCAACGTCCTGACTTTC. It yields the protein CASSHYGTGGKEANVLTF.

This clone occurred a few times. This chain joins TRBV4-1 and TRBJ2-7; tentatively, D is TRBD2 (5 bases). V was clipped by 0 bases and J by 2 bases, with 11 bases between them. This CDR3 region has 15 residues. From germline, CDR1 is MGHRA and CDR2 YSYEKL. DNA for the CDR3: TGCGCCAGCAGCCAAGATTCTAGCAGAACCTACGAGCAGTACGTC. Protein sequence: CASSQDSSRTYEQYV.

The chain links TRBV6-6 to TRBJ2-3; D is undetermined. Germline assignment: CDR1 MNHNY and CDR2 SVGAGI (reference sequence). Between the trimmed V and J ends, which lost 6 bases and 7 bases, there was a span of 8 bases. CDR3 length equals 11 residues. CDR3 nucleotides: TGTGCCAGCAGCCTACAGAATACGCAGTATTTT. This codes for CASSLQNTQYF.

This chain uses TRBV15 with TRBJ1-6; a weak D match, TRBD1 (5 bases). From germline, CDR1 is LNHNV and CDR2 YYDKDF (reference sequence). The CDR3 sequence is 13 residues long. V shed 1 base and J shed 14 bases, with 12 bases lying between them. Here the CDR3 reads CATSRVGQTTLHF. CDR3 bases: TGTGCCACCAGCAGAGTGGGGCAGACAACCCTCCACTTT. Based on the CDR3 plus reference TRBV15 and TRBJ1-6, the full variable domain is DAMVIQNPRYQVTQFGKPVTLSCSQTLNHNVMYWYQQKSSQAPKLLFHYYDKDFNNEADTPDNFQSRRPNTSFCFLDIRSPGLGDTAMYLCATSRVGQTTLHFGNGTRLTVT.

The J gene is TRBJ1-1, the V gene TRBV23-1; TRBD1 aligns across 9 bases. TRBV23-1 is labeled an ORF, and its function is uncertain. V lost 1 base, J lost 11 bases, and 8 bases stayed unmatched. This CDR3 has 14 residues. CDR3 nucleotide sequence: TGCGCCAGCAGTCAATGTGGGAGGACAGGGGCCGCTTTCTTT. This sequence encodes CASSQCGRTGAAFF.

The V call is TRBV6-1, the J call TRBJ1-5, with D unclear. The V gene's germline CDR1 is MNHNS and CDR2 SASEGT. The CDR3 contains 15 residues. Trimming removed 1 base at V and 2 bases at J, with 9 bases between. The CDR3: CASSEGARGNQPQHF. For the CDR3, the DNA is TGTGCCAGCAGTGAAGGGGCTCGTGGCAATCAGCCCCAGCATTTT.

This clone was seen just once. The chain combines TRBV5-4 with TRBJ2-3; TRBD1 might be the D (5 bases). Trimming left V 4 bases short and J 2 bases short, with 8 bases between. Germline V gene data show CDR1 as SGHNT and CDR2 as YYREEE (reference sequence). This CDR3 is 13 amino acids long. CDR3 DNA sequence: TGTGCCAGCAGCAGAGGACACACAGATACGCAGTATTTT. This encodes CASSRGHTDTQYF.

CDR3 sequence (DNA): TGTGCCAGCAGCCCCGCGTACGCAGGGTCTCACTATGGCTACACCTTC. Its translation: CASSPAYAGSHYGYTF. The chain combines TRBV7-9 with TRBJ1-2; D perhaps matches TRBD1 (5 bases). Trimming removed 5 bases at V and 3 bases at J, with 19 bases between. The CDR3 is made up of 16 amino acids. The V gene's germline CDR1 is SEHNR and CDR2 FQNEAQ (reference sequence).

This chain links TRBV29-1 with TRBJ2-1, with D perhaps matching TRBD2 (5 bases). Trimming cost V 4 bases and J 7 bases, with 14 bases left between them. Germline assignment: CDR1 SQVTM and CDR2 ANQGSEA. This CDR3 has 13 residues. The CDR3 nucleotides read TGCAGCGTTGGAGACTATCTGTTGAATGAGCAGTTCTTC. Translation: CSVGDYLLNEQFF.

This clone was picked up one time. V gene TRBV4-1 combines with J gene TRBJ2-1; 11 positions match TRBD2. J was trimmed by 7 bases and V by 0 bases; bases with no gene match: 8. The germline V gene has CDR1 MGHRA and CDR2 YSYEKL. There are 17 residues in the CDR3. The CDR3 bases are TGCGCCAGCAGCCAAGAATATATTAGCGGGGGGGCAAATGAGCAGTTCTTC. Its translation: CASSQEYISGGANEQFF.

This chain joins TRBV23-1 and TRBJ2-5; 8 nucleotides align to TRBD1. TRBV23-1 is placed among ORFs of uncertain function. Losses at the gene ends were 5 bases for V and 5 bases for J; bases not matched to a gene: 10. This CDR3 contains 15 residues. CDR3 sequence reads: CASSDEQGVGETQYF. The CDR3 bases are TGCGCCAGCAGTGACGAACAGGGGGTGGGGGAGACCCAGTACTTC.

V gene TRBV6-2 or TRBV6-3 combines with J gene TRBJ2-5; a possible D gene is TRBD2 (7 bases). Germline V gives CDR1 MNHEY, CDR2 SVGEGT. The CDR3 is 15 amino acids. V was cut by 4 bases and J by 3 bases, with 15 bases left in between. CDR3 region: CASSSLGGGEETQYF. The CDR3 bases are TGTGCCAGCAGTTCGCTAGGGGGGGGAGAAGAGACCCAGTACTTC.

The V call is TRBV5-6, the J call TRBJ1-5, with D maybe TRBD1 (5 bases). V was pared by 2 bases and J by 1 base, with 10 bases between. The CDR3 extends over 15 amino acids. Germline CDR1 and CDR2: SGHDT and YYEEEE. CDR3 nucleotide sequence: TGTGCCAGCAGCTTATTGGGGCAGAGCAATCAGCCCCAGCATTTT. Its protein is CASSLLGQSNQPQHF.

With respect to this clone: The same CDR3 is also encoded by other DNA sequences in this sample. The J gene is TRBJ2-1, the V gene TRBV5-1; TRBD2 matches 14 bases. CDR3 length equals 16 residues. Germline V gene sequence: CDR1 SGHRS, CDR2 YFSETQ. Trimming at V came to 0 bases and at J to 7 bases, leaving 3 bases not matched to a gene. For the CDR3, the DNA is TGCGCCAGCAGCTTGGGAGGGACTAGCGGGGGTAATGAGCAGTTCTTC. This gives the protein CASSLGGTSGGNEQFF.

CDR3 nucleotide sequence: TGCGCCAGCAGCTTAAGGGGAGGAGATACGCAGTATTTT. It is translated as CASSLRGGDTQYF. The rearrangement links TRBV5-1 to TRBJ2-3; possible D gene TRBD2, 6 bases. The germline CDR1 and CDR2 sequences are SGHRS and YFSETQ. The CDR3 is 13 residues long. Trimming took off 2 bases at V and 5 bases at J, with 9 bases between the two ends.

Only one count was recorded for this clone. The chain couples TRBV6-5 to TRBJ1-2; D possibly corresponds to TRBD1 (5 bases). CDR1 and CDR2 (germline): MNHEY, SVGAGI. The V end was cut by 4 bases, the J end by 4 bases, with 10 bases between. This CDR3 has 13 residues. The CDR3 reads CASSSGYGYGYTF. CDR3 nucleotide sequence: TGTGCCAGCAGTTCAGGGTATGGCTATGGCTACACCTTC.

This chain links TRBV15 with TRBJ2-5; unclear D gene. From germline, CDR1 is LNHNV and CDR2 YYDKDF (reference sequence). The CDR3 is 14 residues long. Trimming pared 0 bases from V and 3 bases from J, leaving 8 bases between. In DNA form, the CDR3 reads TGTGCCACCAGCAGAGATAGGAGAGAAGAGACCCAGTACTTC. Residues: CATSRDRREETQYF.